This T cell receptor beta chain was identified in a study of human T cells and chemical hapten exposure. V lost 0 bases, J lost 5 bases, and 23 bases lay in between. This CDR3 is 19 amino acids long. Germline-derived CDR1 and CDR2 are MNHEY and SVGAGI. In the original processing: A per-sample median of roughly 96,000 TCRs was observed, with a range of about 20,000 to 750,000. TCRdb ran MiXCR on the RACE reads and lists one entry per CDR3 protein. TCRdb assigned the V and J calls; the authors' analysis was not used. The data show more than 300,000 distinct CDR3 sequences, roughly 5.3% seen once. The time point was: pre-sensitization, week 0. Treatment given: therapeutic diphenylcyclopropenone sensitization with weekly scalp DPC. Each patch-test visit's blood sample preceded patch application. Many counts were recorded for this clonotype.

The rearrangement links TRBV6-5 to TRBJ2-1, with no clear D. The sample in question was whole blood, obtained in connection with sensitization to the hapten diphenylcyclopropenone (DPC). The sequence derives from a woman between 50 and 59 years old with alopecia areata. Some clones in this sample may be carry-over from other donors' samples. CDR3: CASSYSTFRPSFTDNEQFF. CDR3 DNA: TGTGCCAGCAGTTACTCGACATTTAGACCTTCTTTTACAGACAATGAGCAGTTCTTC.